This note documents a single T cell receptor (beta chain) sequence. One junction end disagrees with the germline gene, perhaps due to a read error. The record originates from a study of read filtering for tumor transcriptome and immune sequencing. Bone marrow was sampled from every patient at the time of active disease. The library was built from 400 ng RNA with molecular barcoded adaptors for alpha/delta and beta/gamma chains. Via MiXCR, TCRdb re-called the reads, giving one row per CDR3 protein. The data contain 39,000 or so distinct CDR3 sequences, 14% of them seen just once; the ten biggest clones take up 6.5% to 8.5%. The TCR originated in a donor at least 40 years old with multiple myeloma. Sequencing was done on a sample of a population of CD138-negative cells sorted from bone marrow.

The CDR3 sequence is CANSRDRVNEKLFF. CDR3 DNA: TGTGCCAACAGCCGGGACAGGGTGAATGAAAAACTGTTTTTT. The chain carries TRBV11-2 and TRBJ1-4; 9 bases line up with TRBD1. CDR1 and CDR2 (germline): SGHAT, FQNNGV. The CDR3 loop spans 14 amino acids.